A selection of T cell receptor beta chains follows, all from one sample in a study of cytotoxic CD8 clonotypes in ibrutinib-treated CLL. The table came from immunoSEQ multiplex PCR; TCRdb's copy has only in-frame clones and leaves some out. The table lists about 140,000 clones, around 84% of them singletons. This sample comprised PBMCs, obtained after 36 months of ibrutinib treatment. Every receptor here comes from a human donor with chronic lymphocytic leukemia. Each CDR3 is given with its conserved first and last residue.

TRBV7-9 CASSGRTSGVFEQYF
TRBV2 CASGLGGTDTQYF
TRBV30 CAWSDRGGTYEQYF
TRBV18 CASSPTSGGSGANVLTF
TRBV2 CASSGVVNNEQFF
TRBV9 CASSPTGVSNQPQHF
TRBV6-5 CASRNLDSSYEQYF
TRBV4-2 CASSLEAKNTEAFF
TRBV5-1 CASSLPGGLTMNTEAFF
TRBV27 CASTSGGTSGDNEQFF
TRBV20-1 CSGGFNYGYTF
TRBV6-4 CASSDSGVDTGELFF
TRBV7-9 CASSLVGLETQYF
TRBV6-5 CASSYSGRGLGNEQFF
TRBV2 CASSAGQGYSPLHF
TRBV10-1 CASSNSFGRSPLHF
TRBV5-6 CASSSPGQGNEKLFF
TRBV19 CASSRTVSYEQYF
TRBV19 CASSIAVLNTEAFF
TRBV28 CASSFWHAGRNTEAFF
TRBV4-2 CASSWEPGLLEKLFF
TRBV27 CASSLGGGNTEAFF
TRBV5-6 CASTFGQGINTGELFF
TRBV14 CASSQDHVSGSETQYF
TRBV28 CASSSTKESRVADTQYF
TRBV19 CASKGASGNTIYF
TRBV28 CASRPPWADTEAFF
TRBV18 CASSPRDRSSYEQYF
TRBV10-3 CAIGAGVTDTQYF
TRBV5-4 CASSPLREGQSRNEQFF
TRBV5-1 CASSLALTRDYGYTF
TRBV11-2 CASSFGTLATNEKLFF
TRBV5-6 CASSQPNYEQYF
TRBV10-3 CAISEQGMGTEAFF
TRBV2 CASKWAEGAEAFF
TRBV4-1 CASSQNRAVVDGYTF
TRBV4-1 CASSQPSGTPRNTIYF
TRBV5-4 CASSILAGTFPSAQYF
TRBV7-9 CASSPKGGGNQPQHF
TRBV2 CASRKEGLGDTQYF
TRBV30 CAWDKNNEQFF
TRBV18 CASSPPSTGRYQPQHF
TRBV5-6 CASSLRLVYEQYF
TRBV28 CASSLSDRAKKPQHF
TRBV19 CASTETGGPQETQYF
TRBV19 CASSIIRGTEAFF
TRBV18 CASSQVKRARSTDTQYF
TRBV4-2 CASSQGTSGFYEQYF
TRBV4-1 CASSQQGASYNEQFF
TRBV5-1 CASSPNGGGETQYF
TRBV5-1 CASSLDLGLYGYTF